One sample yielded the 14 T cell receptor beta chains listed below, sequenced in a study of beta chain features in type 1 diabetes. Isolated RNA was reverse transcribed in full, so expressed TCRB transcripts were sequenced. The protocol was immunoSEQ multiplex PCR, while the TCRdb copy is restricted to in-frame clones and leaves out a portion. The sample lists about 120,000 clones, about a sixth seen once, with 2% to 2.5% in the top ten. Findings and caveats of the study: Among all four CD4+ subsets, Type 1 diabetes patients had TCRB CDR3s that were moderately but significantly shorter.

Their antigen targets remain unknown. The sample consisted of central memory CD4+ T cells from blood. Receptors were obtained from a man aged 25-40 years with type 1 diabetes.

This clone was recorded at least ten times. The rearrangement joins TRBV7-2 to TRBJ2-1; possibly TRBD2 for D (5 bases). The CDR3 length is 14 residues. The germline V gene has CDR1 SGHTA and CDR2 FQGNSA. Trimming left V 2 bases short and J 7 bases short, with 12 bases between. CDR3 residues: CASSLNEGWNEQFF. The CDR3 DNA is TGTGCCAGCAGCTTAAACGAGGGATGGAATGAGCAGTTCTTC.

This clone was observed a few times. The rearrangement joins TRBV4-1 to TRBJ2-7; D may be TRBD1 or TRBD2 (5 bases each). Germline CDR1 and CDR2: MGHRA and YSYEKL. CDR3 size: 13 residues. The V gene lost 4 bases and the J gene lost 4 bases, with 11 bases spanning the gap. The CDR3 nucleotides read TGCGCCAGCAGCCTGGGGACCTCATACGAGCAGTACTTC. This sequence encodes CASSLGTSYEQYF.

This sequence joins TRBV7-2 and TRBJ2-7, with D tentatively TRBD1 or TRBD2 (5 bases each). Trimming took 5 bases from V and 11 from J, leaving 19 bases between them. Germline V CDR1 and CDR2: SGHTA, FQGNSA. CDR3 length: 13 residues. This CDR3 reads CASSPQGVLGEYF. The CDR3 DNA follows: TGTGCCAGCAGCCCCCAGGGCGTCCTCGGGGAGTACTTC.

Ten or more counts support this clone. CDR3 sequence: CATSRDAGGPETQYF. The CDR3 DNA reads TGTGCCACCAGCAGAGATGCGGGGGGGCCAGAGACCCAGTACTTC. The chain employs TRBV15 and TRBJ2-5; 9 nucleotides line up with TRBD2. This CDR3 has 15 amino acids. The germline V gene encodes CDR1 LNHNV and CDR2 YYDKDF (reference sequence). The junction had 3 bases not matched to a gene; V was cut back by 0 bases and J by 4 bases.

This clone was counted only a few times. Additional DNA sequences in this sample encode the identical CDR3. The gene calls are TRBV7-9 and TRBJ2-3, with 8 bases lining up with TRBD1. Losses at the gene ends were 3 bases for V and 3 bases for J; bases not matched to a gene: 5. The CDR3 covers 15 residues. Per the germline V gene, CDR1 is SEHNR and CDR2 is FQNEAQ (reference sequence). CDR3 region: CASSFQGAGTDTQYF. CDR3 nucleotide sequence: TGTGCCAGCAGCTTTCAGGGGGCCGGGACAGATACGCAGTATTTT.

This clone was found a few times. The genes are TRBV11-3 and TRBJ2-7; perhaps TRBD2 as D (6 bases). With 0 bases removed from V and 2 bases from J, the gap between germline ends came to 20 bases. The CDR3 is made up of 18 amino acids. Germline CDR1 is SGHNT and CDR2 is YENEEA. The CDR3 coding sequence is TGTGCCAGCAGCTTAGATCAGGGCGGGACCGCTAGCACCTACGAGCAGTACTTC. Amino acids: CASSLDQGGTASTYEQYF.

This clone appeared a few times. The V and J genes are TRBV4-2 and TRBJ2-3, with D unresolved. V gave up 4 bases and J gave up 0 bases, with 14 bases separating them. The CDR3 sequence is 16 residues long. Germline-derived CDR1 and CDR2 are LGHNA and YNFKEQ. In DNA, the CDR3 is TGTGCCAGCAGCCGCACGGCAGAGCCTAGCACAGATACGCAGTATTTT. Its translation: CASSRTAEPSTDTQYF.

This chain joins TRBV15 and TRBJ1-1; D is unclear. CDR1 is LNHNV and CDR2 is YYDKDF in the germline V gene (reference sequence). Trimming cost V 0 bases and J 4 bases, with 6 bases left between them. CDR3 length: 13 residues. CDR3: CATSREMATEAFF. For the CDR3, the DNA is TGTGCCACCAGCAGAGAAATGGCCACTGAAGCTTTCTTT.

This clone came up a few times. The chain couples TRBV7-2 to TRBJ2-2; no definite D call. The CDR3 runs 17 residues. V was trimmed by 0 bases and J by 0 bases, leaving 11 bases between them. Germline V CDR1 and CDR2: SGHTA, FQGNSA. This CDR3 is CASSLARHSANTGELFF. The CDR3 DNA sequence: TGTGCCAGCAGCTTAGCTCGACACAGCGCGAACACCGGGGAGCTGTTTTTT.

The chain links TRBV18 to TRBJ1-6; unclear D gene. The CDR3 spans 19 residues. Germline CDR1 and CDR2: KGHSH and LQKENI. V was trimmed by 1 base and J by 7 bases, leaving 23 bases between them. The CDR3 sequence is CASSPRFLSFRGGNSPLHF. DNA for the CDR3: TGTGCCAGCTCACCACGGTTCTTAAGTTTTCGGGGAGGCAATTCACCCCTCCACTTT.

This clone was detected only a few times. The chain uses TRBV7-9 and TRBJ2-3; a possible D gene is TRBD2 (6 bases). CDR1 and CDR2 from the germline V gene are SEHNR and FQNEAQ (reference sequence). Trimming pared 6 bases from V and 0 bases from J, leaving 10 bases between. The length of the CDR3 is 14 residues. Here the CDR3 DNA reads TGTGCCAGCAGGCATAGCGGAAGCACAGATACGCAGTATTTT. Translated: CASRHSGSTDTQYF.

This clone has more than one count but fewer than ten. The chain carries TRBV7-6 and TRBJ1-2, with a tentative D call TRBD1 (6 bases). The CDR3 has 15 residues. Germline V gene lookup returns CDR1 SGHVS and CDR2 FNYEAQ. V lost 6 bases and J lost 7, with 21 bases in between. As DNA, the CDR3 is TGTGCCAGCAGTTTTGCATATACAAGGGGGTCTGGCTACACCTTC. Translation: CASSFAYTRGSGYTF.

This clone was found a few times. The chain employs TRBV30 and TRBJ2-1; the D is unclear. Trimming cost V 2 bases and J 5 bases, with 4 bases left between them. The length of the CDR3 is 11 residues. Germline CDR1 is GTSNPN and CDR2 is SVGIG (reference sequence). As DNA, the CDR3 is TGTGCCTGGAGTTTCGACAATGAGCAGTTCTTC. Translating it yields CAWSFDNEQFF.

The J gene is TRBJ1-2, the V gene TRBV7-2; D is undetermined. Germline-derived CDR1 and CDR2 are SGHTA and FQGNSA. The CDR3 contains 15 residues. V shed 5 bases and J shed 4 bases, with 17 bases lying between them. The CDR3 loop reads CASSPGRGFSYGYTF. Here the CDR3 DNA reads TGTGCCAGCAGCCCTGGGCGGGGTTTCAGCTATGGCTACACCTTC.